A selection of T cell receptor beta chains follows, all from one sample in a study of blood T cell repertoires in COVID-19. The data were produced by immunoSEQ multiplex PCR, yet TCRdb's version contains in-frame clones alone and is incomplete. Of over 90,000 clones listed, around 84% are singletons. Sequencing was performed on peripheral blood. The receptors shown here come from a woman in her fifties or sixties in a cohort sampled during active or convalescent COVID-19. Both conserved end residues are part of each CDR3. Each record gives: V gene, J gene, D gene, CDR3 DNA, CDR3 protein. The D gene is left open where the match is weak.

>TRBV19|TRBJ2-2|TRBD1
TGTGCCAGTACCGGACAGGTGAACACCGGGGAGCTGTTTTTT
CASTGQVNTGELFF
>TRBV5-1|TRBJ2-4|TRBD1
TGCGCCAGCAGCTTGCAGGGGGTAACGGGGAACATTCAGTACTTC
CASSLQGVTGNIQYF
>TRBV10-3|TRBJ1-3|.
TGTGCCATCAGGGACAGCTCTGGAAACACCATATATTTT
CAIRDSSGNTIYF
>TRBV19|TRBJ2-5|TRBD2
TGTGCCAGTAGTTTAAGCGGGAGCCGGTGGGAGACCCAGTACTTC
CASSLSGSRWETQYF
>TRBV19|TRBJ1-1|TRBD1
TGTGCCAGTAGCCCGGACAGGGGAAGAGCTTTCTTT
CASSPDRGRAFF
>TRBV6-5|TRBJ2-7|TRBD2
TGTGCCAGCAGTTTAGCGGGAGGGAGCTCCTACGAGCAGTACTTC
CASSLAGGSSYEQYF
>TRBV28|TRBJ2-1|.
TGTGCCAGCAGCCAGGGGATCCGTGGGTCCTACAATGAGCAGTTCTTC
CASSQGIRGSYNEQFF
>TRBV5-1|TRBJ2-3|.
TGCGCCAGCAGCTTGGCTAGCCTTGTAGATACGCAGTATTTT
CASSLASLVDTQYF
>TRBV5-1|TRBJ2-1|TRBD2
TGCGCCAGCAGCCTGGGCGGGGGGCGCAATGAGCAGTTCTTC
CASSLGGGRNEQFF
>TRBV9|TRBJ1-1|.
TGTGCCAGCAGCGTAAGACAGAGTAACACTGAAGCTTTCTTT
CASSVRQSNTEAFF